This is a list of T cell receptor beta chains from one sample in a study of blood T cells in healthy people across ages. Each CDR3 protein is one row after TCRdb ran MiXCR on the 5' RACE reads. The table shows 2 million or so distinct CDR3 sequences, with around half occurring only once. Sequenced input: blood. The receptor source for this set is a woman in her thirties or forties in good health. The CDR3 runs from the conserved cysteine through the conserved F or W. D genes are given only for firm matches. Clone size is not always given. Where it is, it says once, few, many or a class for expanded clones.

J gene: TRBJ2-2
D gene: -
clone size: -
V gene: TRBV5-1
CDR3 length: 18
CDR3 protein: CASSKDRALGGTTGELFF
CDR3 DNA: TGCGCCAGCAGCAAGGACAGGGCTCTGGGGGGGACCACCGGGGAGCTGTTTTTT

J gene: TRBJ1-6
D gene: TRBD1
clone size: few
V gene: TRBV10-3
CDR3 length: 12
CDR3 protein: CATGTGDSPLHF
CDR3 DNA: TGTGCCACTGGGACAGGGGATTCACCCCTCCACTTT

J gene: TRBJ2-6
D gene: TRBD1
clone size: -
V gene: TRBV6-6
CDR3 length: 17
CDR3 protein: CASSQTGLVSGANVLTF
CDR3 DNA: TGTGCCAGCAGTCAGACAGGGTTGGTCTCCGGGGCCAACGTCCTGACTTTC

J gene: TRBJ1-6
D gene: -
clone size: -
V gene: TRBV11-3
CDR3 length: 16
CDR3 protein: CASSLELEAVDSPLHF
CDR3 DNA: TGTGCCAGCAGCTTAGAACTGGAGGCAGTGGATTCACCCCTCCACTTT

J gene: TRBJ2-5
D gene: TRBD1
clone size: -
V gene: TRBV3-1
CDR3 length: 17
CDR3 protein: CASSRGQGSVFGETQYF
CDR3 DNA: TGTGCCAGCAGCCGCGGACAGGGGAGCGTGTTTGGAGAGACCCAGTACTTC

J gene: TRBJ1-5
D gene: -
clone size: -
V gene: TRBV4-1
CDR3 length: 16
CDR3 protein: CASSQSPDRRNQPQHF
CDR3 DNA: TGCGCCAGCAGCCAATCACCGGACCGACGCAATCAGCCCCAGCATTTT

J gene: TRBJ2-3
D gene: TRBD2
clone size: -
V gene: TRBV7-6
CDR3 length: 16
CDR3 protein: CASSSKAGGRGDTQYF
CDR3 DNA: TGTGCCAGCAGCTCGAAAGCGGGGGGGCGAGGTGATACGCAGTATTTT

J gene: TRBJ2-3
D gene: -
clone size: few
V gene: TRBV7-6
CDR3 length: 14
CDR3 protein: CASSPTLIGDTQYF
CDR3 DNA: TGTGCCAGCAGCCCGACCCTAATTGGAGATACGCAGTATTTT

J gene: TRBJ2-5
D gene: -
clone size: -
V gene: TRBV24-1
CDR3 length: 15
CDR3 protein: CATSDHSDAQETQYF
CDR3 DNA: TGTGCCACCAGTGACCACTCGGACGCGCAAGAGACCCAGTACTTC

J gene: TRBJ2-1
D gene: TRBD2
clone size: -
V gene: TRBV6-5
CDR3 length: 15
CDR3 protein: CASIAGAPSYNEQFF
CDR3 DNA: TGTGCCAGCATAGCGGGGGCTCCCTCCTACAATGAGCAGTTCTTC

J gene: TRBJ1-2
D gene: -
clone size: -
V gene: TRBV29-1
CDR3 length: 12
CDR3 protein: CSVGAWEKGYTF
CDR3 DNA: TGCAGCGTTGGTGCTTGGGAGAAAGGCTACACCTTC

J gene: TRBJ1-2
D gene: -
clone size: -
V gene: TRBV29-1
CDR3 length: 16
CDR3 protein: CSVRDTGPLGNYGYTF
CDR3 DNA: TGCAGCGTCCGGGACACCGGGCCCCTCGGTAACTATGGCTACACCTTC

J gene: TRBJ2-7
D gene: TRBD1
clone size: -
V gene: TRBV25-1
CDR3 length: 13
CDR3 protein: CASTGDSSDEQYF
CDR3 DNA: TGTGCCAGCACCGGGGACAGTTCCGACGAGCAGTACTTC

J gene: TRBJ1-6
D gene: TRBD1
clone size: -
V gene: TRBV12-3/TRBV12-4
CDR3 length: 13
CDR3 protein: CAGSQGAGSPLHF
CDR3 DNA: TGTGCCGGCAGTCAGGGGGCAGGTTCACCCCTCCACTTT

J gene: TRBJ1-1
D gene: -
clone size: -
V gene: TRBV5-1
CDR3 length: 13
CDR3 protein: CASGDPGFTEAFF
CDR3 DNA: TGCGCCAGCGGAGACCCGGGGTTCACTGAAGCTTTCTTT

J gene: TRBJ2-5
D gene: -
clone size: -
V gene: TRBV15
CDR3 length: 15
CDR3 protein: CATSPPGGREKTQYF
CDR3 DNA: TGTGCCACCAGTCCGCCCGGGGGGCGCGAGAAGACCCAGTACTTC

J gene: TRBJ2-5
D gene: -
clone size: -
V gene: TRBV12-3/TRBV12-4
CDR3 length: 13
CDR3 protein: CASRTQGLETQYF
CDR3 DNA: TGTGCCAGCAGAACCCAGGGGCTGGAGACCCAGTACTTC

J gene: TRBJ2-6
D gene: -
clone size: -
V gene: TRBV9
CDR3 length: 15
CDR3 protein: CASSVEGNGANVLTF
CDR3 DNA: TGTGCCAGCAGCGTAGAAGGGAACGGGGCCAACGTCCTGACTTTC

J gene: TRBJ2-1
D gene: TRBD2
clone size: few
V gene: TRBV12-3/TRBV12-4
CDR3 length: 18
CDR3 protein: CASSRNFGTSGGVNEQFF
CDR3 DNA: TGTGCCAGCAGTCGCAACTTCGGGACTAGCGGGGGAGTCAATGAGCAGTTCTTC

J gene: TRBJ2-6
D gene: TRBD1
clone size: -
V gene: TRBV20-1
CDR3 length: 18
CDR3 protein: CSARDMDRPSNGANVLTF
CDR3 DNA: TGCAGTGCTAGAGATATGGACAGGCCCTCGAATGGGGCCAACGTCCTGACTTTC

J gene: TRBJ2-5
D gene: -
clone size: -
V gene: TRBV29-1
CDR3 length: 12
CDR3 protein: CSTRVARETQYF
CDR3 DNA: TGCAGTACCAGGGTGGCTAGGGAGACCCAGTACTTC

J gene: TRBJ2-5
D gene: -
clone size: many
V gene: TRBV7-2
CDR3 length: 13
CDR3 protein: CASSFRGVETQYF
CDR3 DNA: TGTGCCAGCAGCTTTAGGGGGGTGGAGACCCAGTACTTC

J gene: TRBJ2-1
D gene: TRBD2
clone size: -
V gene: TRBV20-1
CDR3 length: 13
CDR3 protein: CSARSSGHNEQFF
CDR3 DNA: TGCAGTGCTAGAAGTAGCGGGCACAATGAGCAGTTCTTC

J gene: TRBJ1-2
D gene: -
clone size: -
V gene: TRBV7-2
CDR3 length: 13
CDR3 protein: CASSLGGSKGYTF
CDR3 DNA: TGTGCCAGCAGCTTAGGAGGGTCGAAAGGCTACACCTTC

J gene: TRBJ2-3
D gene: -
clone size: few
V gene: TRBV7-6
CDR3 length: 13
CDR3 protein: CASSRGRPDTQYF
CDR3 DNA: TGTGCCAGCAGCCGGGGGCGCCCAGATACGCAGTATTTT

J gene: TRBJ1-2
D gene: -
clone size: -
V gene: TRBV3-1
CDR3 length: 14
CDR3 protein: CASSRQSGIYGYTF
CDR3 DNA: TGTGCCAGCAGCCGCCAAAGTGGGATCTATGGCTACACCTTC

J gene: TRBJ2-5
D gene: -
clone size: -
V gene: TRBV5-6
CDR3 length: 18
CDR3 protein: CASFPFAANGPLRKTQYF
CDR3 DNA: TGTGCCAGCTTCCCCTTCGCCGCAAACGGGCCTCTCCGCAAGACCCAGTACTTC

J gene: TRBJ1-4
D gene: -
clone size: -
V gene: TRBV5-1
CDR3 length: 16
CDR3 protein: CASSSPDGALNEKLFF
CDR3 DNA: TGCGCCAGCAGCTCCCCGGACGGCGCTCTTAATGAAAAACTGTTTTTT

J gene: TRBJ2-1
D gene: TRBD1
clone size: -
V gene: TRBV11-1
CDR3 length: 16
CDR3 protein: CASSLRDRVAGNEQFF
CDR3 DNA: TGTGCCAGCAGCTTAAGGGACAGGGTTGCGGGCAATGAGCAGTTCTTC

J gene: TRBJ2-5
D gene: TRBD1
clone size: -
V gene: TRBV15
CDR3 length: 14
CDR3 protein: CATSRPGQYNEQYF
CDR3 DNA: TGTGCCACCAGCAGACCGGGACAGTACAATGAGCAGTACTTC

J gene: TRBJ2-1
D gene: TRBD2
clone size: few
V gene: TRBV5-1
CDR3 length: 14
CDR3 protein: CASSLAAGGYEQFF
CDR3 DNA: TGCGCCAGCAGCTTGGCCGCGGGGGGTTACGAGCAGTTCTTC

J gene: TRBJ2-1
D gene: TRBD1
clone size: -
V gene: TRBV28
CDR3 length: 16
CDR3 protein: CASSLWGQGGYNEQFF
CDR3 DNA: TGTGCCAGCAGTTTATGGGGACAGGGGGGGTACAATGAGCAGTTCTTC

J gene: TRBJ2-2
D gene: -
clone size: -
V gene: TRBV20-1
CDR3 length: 14
CDR3 protein: CSAISGAHTGELFF
CDR3 DNA: TGCAGTGCCATCTCGGGGGCCCACACCGGGGAGCTGTTTTTT

J gene: TRBJ2-3
D gene: -
clone size: few
V gene: TRBV19
CDR3 length: 14
CDR3 protein: CASSISGLKDTQYF
CDR3 DNA: TGTGCCAGTAGTATTTCGGGGTTAAAAGATACGCAGTATTTT

J gene: TRBJ1-1
D gene: -
clone size: few
V gene: TRBV7-3
CDR3 length: 13
CDR3 protein: CASTNPGLREAFF
CDR3 DNA: TGTGCCAGCACCAATCCGGGCCTCAGAGAAGCTTTCTTT

J gene: TRBJ2-5
D gene: TRBD2
clone size: -
V gene: TRBV2
CDR3 length: 13
CDR3 protein: CASSPDSGGTQYF
CDR3 DNA: TGTGCCAGCAGTCCGGACTCGGGGGGGACCCAGTACTTC

J gene: TRBJ2-3
D gene: -
clone size: -
V gene: TRBV20-1
CDR3 length: 14
CDR3 protein: CSARDSKETDTQYF
CDR3 DNA: TGCAGTGCTAGAGATAGTAAGGAGACAGATACGCAGTATTTT

J gene: TRBJ1-2
D gene: -
clone size: -
V gene: TRBV6-6
CDR3 length: 13
CDR3 protein: CASSYSPDYGYTF
CDR3 DNA: TGTGCCAGCAGTTACTCCCCAGACTATGGCTACACCTTC

J gene: TRBJ2-7
D gene: TRBD2
clone size: -
V gene: TRBV28
CDR3 length: 15
CDR3 protein: CASSAASGERDEQYF
CDR3 DNA: TGTGCCAGCAGCGCGGCTAGCGGGGAGAGGGACGAGCAGTACTTC

J gene: TRBJ2-7
D gene: -
clone size: few
V gene: TRBV20-1
CDR3 length: 16
CDR3 protein: CSAGKIAPGLLYEQYF
CDR3 DNA: TGCAGTGCTGGAAAGATCGCCCCCGGACTCCTCTACGAGCAGTACTTC

J gene: TRBJ1-2
D gene: -
clone size: -
V gene: TRBV9
CDR3 length: 14
CDR3 protein: CASSVNGNNYGYTF
CDR3 DNA: TGTGCCAGCAGCGTTAACGGGAACAACTATGGCTACACCTTC

J gene: TRBJ2-7
D gene: TRBD1
clone size: few
V gene: TRBV20-1
CDR3 length: 15
CDR3 protein: CSAEIQQGASYEQYF
CDR3 DNA: TGCAGTGCTGAAATACAACAGGGGGCTTCCTACGAGCAGTACTTC

J gene: TRBJ1-5
D gene: TRBD1
clone size: few
V gene: TRBV7-2
CDR3 length: 15
CDR3 protein: CASSKDRGSYQPQHF
CDR3 DNA: TGTGCCAGCAGCAAGGACAGGGGAAGTTATCAGCCCCAGCATTTT

J gene: TRBJ2-1
D gene: -
clone size: once
V gene: TRBV10-3
CDR3 length: 16
CDR3 protein: CAISEGPLQGMNGQFF
CDR3 DNA: TGTGCCATCAGTGAAGGGCCCCTACAAGGGATGAATGGGCAGTTCTTC

J gene: TRBJ2-1
D gene: -
clone size: few
V gene: TRBV12-3/TRBV12-4
CDR3 length: 15
CDR3 protein: CASTPAASPGNEQFF
CDR3 DNA: TGTGCCAGCACCCCGGCGGCAAGTCCGGGTAATGAGCAGTTCTTC

J gene: TRBJ1-1
D gene: TRBD1
clone size: -
V gene: TRBV20-1
CDR3 length: 14
CDR3 protein: CSARDQGGNTEAFF
CDR3 DNA: TGCAGTGCTAGAGATCAGGGGGGGAACACTGAAGCTTTCTTT